Listed below are T cell receptor beta chains from one sample, sequenced in a study of cytomegalovirus exposure and HLA in healthy donors. Sequencing was performed with immunoSEQ multiplex PCR; in TCRdb, only in-frame clones are kept and a portion is missing. The profile covers 110,000 to 150,000 clones, with over 60% appearing a single time and 2.1% taken by the ten largest. Material: PBMCs. These receptors all stem from a man aged 35 to 55 in good health and CMV-seronegative. The conserved cysteine and the conserved F or W are not part of the CDR3 here. Fields, in order: CDR3 protein, CDR3 length, V gene, J gene.

ASSGTGGYEQY	11	TRBV6-5	TRBJ2-7
ASSQGPELQGANGYT	15	TRBV4-1	TRBJ1-2
ASSPGTGQRHTEAF	14	TRBV7-2	TRBJ1-1
ASSFEGGTDTQY	12	TRBV11-3	TRBJ2-3
ASSGWTGRNTGELF	14	TRBV9	TRBJ2-2
ASSRLAENTDTQY	13	TRBV6-1	TRBJ2-3
ASTGVPNEKLF	11	TRBV2	TRBJ1-4
ASSYSNRGVGETQY	14	TRBV6-5	TRBJ2-5
ASSVGGTGVTDTQY	14	TRBV9	TRBJ2-3
ASSEAGTENEKLF	13	TRBV6-1	TRBJ1-4
ASRTTGKGGETQY	13	TRBV6-5	TRBJ2-5
ATRLGLAGGPQY	12	TRBV15	TRBJ2-3
SVARGTGKETQY	12	TRBV29-1	TRBJ2-5
ASSVAPQGGEQY	12	TRBV9	TRBJ2-5
ASSDPDGGYT	10	TRBV2	TRBJ1-2
ASSPSLAAGSYNEQF	15	TRBV2	TRBJ2-1
ASREQGTGELF	11	TRBV2	TRBJ2-2
ASSQGGSLYEQY	12	TRBV4-1	TRBJ2-7
AWSPTNWQGAGEQY	14	TRBV30	TRBJ2-7
ASSYDRGLGEKLF	13	TRBV6-5	TRBJ1-4
ASSAEGGVSGNTIY	14	TRBV6-1	TRBJ1-3
ASRAATTGSNTEAF	14	TRBV28	TRBJ1-1
ASSRTASNEKLF	12	TRBV28	TRBJ1-4
ASSYVGAGGYGYT	13	TRBV6-5	TRBJ1-2
ASSHLTRLISDEQY	14	TRBV5-6	TRBJ2-7